These 31 T cell receptor beta chains share one sample of origin, sequenced in a study of T cell responses to AZD1222 COVID-19 vaccine. Libraries were prepared by immunoSEQ multiplex PCR; TCRdb keeps only in-frame clonotypes and omits some of them. This sample carries about 67,000 clones, less than 90% of them seen once, and the ten largest clones take about 20%. Sequenced material: peripheral blood, taken on day 0 of AZD1222 vaccination. These receptors originate from an adult in good health.

J is TRBJ2-3 and V is TRBV6-5; a weak D match, TRBD2 (6 bases). V was clipped by 8 bases and J by 4 bases, with 16 bases between them. This CDR3 has 14 amino acids. In germline, CDR1 is MNHEY, CDR2 SVGAGI. In DNA form, the CDR3 reads TGTGCCAGCGGACCGGGACTCTCGGCAGATACGCAGTATTTT. It specifies CASGPGLSADTQYF.

The chain employs TRBV4-2 and TRBJ2-3; the D gene is possibly TRBD2 (6 bases). Looked up from germline, CDR1 is LGHNA and CDR2 is YNFKEQ. V was trimmed by 3 bases and J by 4 bases, leaving 23 bases between them. The CDR3 is made up of 18 amino acids. CDR3: CASSQSFPTRALADTQYF. The CDR3 DNA reads TGTGCCAGCAGCCAGTCATTTCCGACTAGAGCTCTTGCAGATACGCAGTATTTT.

As concerns this clone: A read error may produce the germline difference seen at one junction end. The J gene is TRBJ1-1, the V gene TRBV28, with 10 bases identical to TRBD1. Germline CDR1 is MDHEN and CDR2 is SYDVKM. There are 11 residues in the CDR3. CDR3 sequence (DNA): TGTGCCAGCAGTTTGGGACAGGGGACCCTCTTT. Translated, it gives CASSLGQGTLF. Drawing the rest from reference TRBV28 and TRBJ1-1, the complete variable domain is DVKVTQSSRYLVKRTGEKVFLECVQDMDHENMFWYRQDPGLGLRLIYFSYDVKMKEKGDIPEGYSVSREKKERFSLILESASTNQTSMYLCASSLGQGTLFGQGTRLTVV.

The V gene is TRBV19, the J gene TRBJ1-1; no clear D gene. Deletions cut 1 base from V and 0 bases from J, with 6 bases between. CDR1 is LNHDA and CDR2 is SQIVND in the germline V gene (reference sequence). The CDR3 sequence is 14 residues long. CDR3 coding DNA: TGTGCCAGTAGTATAGGTCAGATGAACACTGAAGCTTTCTTT. This codes for CASSIGQMNTEAFF.

V gene TRBV28 combines with J gene TRBJ1-4; 10 nucleotides align to TRBD1. The germline gives CDR1 MDHEN, CDR2 SYDVKM. The junction had 8 bases not matched to a gene; V was cut back by 2 bases and J by 8 bases. The CDR3 spans 16 residues. The CDR3 DNA reads TGTGCCAGCAGTTTAAGAGGGACAGGGGCTTTGGAAAAACTGTTTTTT. Translating it yields CASSLRGTGALEKLFF.

A remark on this clone: One end of the junction is discordant with germline, which a read error may explain. The chain couples TRBV5-1 to TRBJ1-1; D is unresolved. The germline gives CDR1 SGHRS, CDR2 YFSETQ. There are 15 residues in the CDR3. CDR3 protein: CASRLGPMGNTEAFF. DNA of the CDR3: TGCGCCAGCAGGTTGGGCCCGATGGGGAACACTGAAGCTTTCTTT.

The rearrangement joins TRBV6-2 or TRBV6-3 to TRBJ1-2, with D unclear. CDR1 is MNHEY and CDR2 is SVGEGT in the germline V gene. Between the trimmed V and J ends, which lost 0 bases and 9 bases, there was a span of 8 bases. This CDR3 has 12 amino acids. This chain's CDR3 is CASSYSVPSYTF. The CDR3, as DNA: TGTGCCAGCAGTTACTCGGTTCCAAGCTACACCTTC.

The V and J genes are TRBV6-5 and TRBJ1-2; D call uncertain. Per the germline V gene, CDR1 is MNHEY and CDR2 is SVGAGI. The CDR3 loop spans 13 amino acids. V lost 6 bases to trimming and J lost 2 bases, with 10 bases between them. CDR3 in amino acids: CASRGGLNYGYTF. The CDR3 DNA is TGTGCCAGCAGGGGAGGACTGAACTATGGCTACACCTTC.

This clone was counted a single time. The V call is TRBV7-3, the J call TRBJ2-1; tentative D call: TRBD2 (6 bases). This CDR3 spans 14 amino acids. Germline loops: CDR1 SGHTA, CDR2 FQGTGA. V was trimmed by 6 bases and J by 8 bases, leaving 17 bases between them. The DNA for the CDR3 is TGTGCCAGCAGTCAAACCGGGGGTCGGGATGAGCAGTTCTTC. It translates to CASSQTGGRDEQFF.

V usage is TRBV6-5 and J usage is TRBJ1-2, with a weak D call TRBD1 (5 bases). V lost 2 bases and J lost 6, with 16 bases in between. The CDR3 length is 15 residues. The V gene's germline CDR1 is MNHEY and CDR2 SVGAGI. CDR3 residues: CASSYEGGQGDGYTF. In nucleotides, the CDR3 is TGTGCCAGCAGTTACGAGGGTGGGCAGGGAGATGGCTACACCTTC.

The gene calls are TRBV6-5 and TRBJ1-3; D remains unclear. The CDR3 is 13 amino acids. V was cut by 6 bases and J by 2 bases, with 8 bases left in between. Germline V CDR1 and CDR2: MNHEY, SVGAGI. In DNA, the CDR3 is TGTGCCAGCAGGGGGTTAGCTGGAAACACCATATATTTT. This gives the protein CASRGLAGNTIYF.

V is TRBV18 and J is TRBJ1-5; D is ambiguous. The V gene's germline CDR1 is KGHSH and CDR2 LQKENI. The CDR3 spans 13 residues. V shed 8 bases and J shed 4 bases, with 12 bases lying between them. The CDR3 DNA reads as TGTGCCAGCGGACCGGGATTAAATCAGCCCCAGCATTTT. This codes for CASGPGLNQPQHF. The variable domain in full, with the rest retrieved from reference TRBV18 and TRBJ1-5, is NAGVMQNPRHLVRRRGQEARLRCSPMKGHSHVYWYRQLPEEGLKFMVYLQKENIIDESGMPKERFSAEFPKEGPSILRIQQVVRGDSAAYFCASGPGLNQPQHFGDGTRLSIL.

The chain carries TRBV29-1 and TRBJ2-7; 8 bases agree with TRBD2. From germline, CDR1 is SQVTM and CDR2 ANQGSEA. This CDR3 is 13 amino acids long. The junction had 5 bases not matched to a gene; V was cut back by 7 bases and J by 0 bases. CDR3 DNA: TGCAGCGCAGAAGCGGGAGCCTCCTACGAGCAGTACTTC. This translates into CSAEAGASYEQYF.

This clone was recorded a few times. The chain recombines TRBV7-9 with TRBJ2-7; 7 bases align to TRBD1. The CDR3 is made up of 12 amino acids. CDR1 is SEHNR, CDR2 FQNEAQ, per germline (reference sequence). Trimming at V came to 5 bases and at J to 6 bases, leaving 4 bases not matched to a gene. The CDR3 loop is CASSTGVGEQYF. Here the CDR3 DNA reads TGTGCCAGCAGCACAGGGGTGGGCGAGCAGTACTTC.

This clone appeared a few times. This chain links TRBV5-5 with TRBJ2-7, with a weak D call TRBD2 (6 bases). From germline, CDR1 is SGHKS and CDR2 YYEKEE (reference sequence). This CDR3 comprises 15 residues. Trimming left V 2 bases short and J 5 bases short, with 17 bases between. The CDR3 coding sequence is TGTGCCAGCAGCTTCAGTGCCTCAGGGAGGAACGAGCAGTACTTC. Protein product: CASSFSASGRNEQYF. Full variable domain (remainder filled in from reference TRBV5-5 and TRBJ2-7): DAGVTQSPTHLIKTRGQQVTLRCSPISGHKSVSWYQQVLGQGPQFIFQYYEKEERGRGNFPDRFSARQFPNYSSELNVNALLLGDSALYLCASSFSASGRNEQYFGPGTRLTVT.

The sample holds one count of this clone. The chain has TRBV27 and TRBJ2-1; maybe TRBD2 (6 bases). Germline loops: CDR1 MNHEY, CDR2 SMNVEV (reference sequence). With 5 bases removed from V and 10 bases from J, the gap between germline ends came to 18 bases. CDR3 length: 14 residues. The chain's CDR3 is CASSPGTSIWEQFF. The CDR3 coding sequence is TGTGCCAGCAGTCCCGGGACTTCGATCTGGGAGCAGTTCTTC.

The gene calls are TRBV6-2 or TRBV6-3 and TRBJ2-2; unclear D gene. CDR3 length: 14 residues. Trimming took off 2 bases at V and 6 bases at J, with 10 bases between the two ends. Germline CDR1 reads MNHEY; CDR2 reads SVGEGT. This chain's CDR3 is CASSYKLSSGELFF. CDR3 sequence (DNA): TGTGCCAGCAGTTACAAGCTATCCTCCGGGGAGCTGTTTTTT.

J is TRBJ2-2 and V is TRBV5-6; possibly TRBD2 for D (5 bases). CDR1 SGHDT and CDR2 YYEEEE come from the germline V gene. Trimming pared 4 bases from V and 2 bases from J, leaving 12 bases between. The CDR3 totals 15 residues. CDR3 residues: CASSGVAGNTGELFF. CDR3 bases: TGTGCCAGCAGCGGGGTGGCGGGCAACACCGGGGAGCTGTTTTTT.

The V and J genes are TRBV5-1 and TRBJ1-1; no firm D call. The CDR3 length is 12 residues. V shed 4 bases and J shed 7 bases, with 11 bases lying between them. CDR1 and CDR2 from the germline V gene are SGHRS and YFSETQ. As DNA, the CDR3 is TGCGCCAGCAGCCTGGAGGGCCTTGAAGCTTTCTTT. It codes for CASSLEGLEAFF.

V gene TRBV28 combines with J gene TRBJ1-3; D uncertain. V was shortened by 6 bases and J by 4 bases, with 13 bases between the two germline ends. The CDR3 loop spans 14 amino acids. CDR1 and CDR2 from the germline V gene are MDHEN and SYDVKM. The CDR3: CASSPAGGGNTIYF. CDR3 coding DNA: TGTGCCAGCAGCCCGGCGGGAGGGGGAAACACCATATATTTT.

The CDR3 here is CASSGTGPRTEAFF. In DNA, the CDR3 is TGTGCCAGCAGCGGGACAGGCCCGAGGACTGAAGCTTTCTTT. The chain couples TRBV6-5 to TRBJ1-1; 8 bases line up with TRBD1. CDR1 and CDR2 from the germline V gene are MNHEY and SVGAGI. V was clipped by 6 bases and J by 5 bases; unmatched bases: 8. CDR3 length equals 14 residues.

V and J are TRBV13 and TRBJ1-4; TRBD1 aligns across 11 bases. Germline V CDR1 and CDR2: PRHDT, FYEKMQ (reference sequence). The V and J ends lost 3 bases and 5 bases, in that order; junction bases with no gene match: 11. The CDR3 length is 18 residues. As DNA, the CDR3 is TGTGCCAGCAGCTTCTTTCCTTGGACAGGGGGCAAGAATGAAAAACTGTTTTTT. As protein: CASSFFPWTGGKNEKLFF.

The chain has TRBV7-2 and TRBJ2-7, with a weak D call TRBD2 (5 bases). Trimming pared 3 bases from V and 2 bases from J, leaving 11 bases between. In germline, CDR1 is SGHTA, CDR2 FQGNSA. This CDR3 spans 14 amino acids. CDR3 nucleotides: TGTGCCAGCAGCTTGAGGACTCAAACCTACGAGCAGTACTTC. This codes for CASSLRTQTYEQYF.

The V gene is TRBV7-9, the J gene TRBJ1-6; weak D call: TRBD1 (5 bases). This CDR3 comprises 15 residues. Deletions cut 5 bases from V and 5 bases from J, with 13 bases between. The germline V gene encodes CDR1 SEHNR and CDR2 FQNEAQ (reference sequence). The CDR3 DNA follows: TGTGCCAGCAGCCTCCGGGACGGAAATAATTCACCCCTCCACTTT. The encoded protein is CASSLRDGNNSPLHF.

The CDR3 is CASSLTSATNEKLFF. In nucleotides, the CDR3 is TGTGCCAGCAGCTTAACTTCAGCAACTAATGAAAAACTGTTTTTT. The V call is TRBV7-9, the J call TRBJ1-4; D not resolved. This CDR3 is 15 amino acids long. Germline V lookup: CDR1 SEHNR, CDR2 FQNEAQ (reference sequence). Trimming left V 2 bases short and J 0 bases short, with 7 bases between.

On this clone: One end of the junction does not line up with germline, which may come from a read error. The chain combines TRBV7-7 with TRBJ1-1; D uncertain. The CDR3 covers 13 residues. Germline V gene data show CDR1 as SSHAT and CDR2 as FNYEAQ (reference sequence). The CDR3 DNA sequence: TGTGCTAGCAGTACAGATTTGAACACTGAAGCTTTCTTT. Its translation: CASSTDLNTEAFF.

V is TRBV27 and J is TRBJ2-7; tentatively, D is TRBD1 (6 bases). The CDR3 runs to 15 residues. Per the germline V gene, CDR1 is MNHEY and CDR2 is SMNVEV (reference sequence). The V gene lost 8 bases and the J gene lost 2 bases, with 19 bases spanning the gap. The CDR3 DNA reads TGTGCCAGCGGAAGGACAGCATCCACTGCCTACGAGCAGTACTTC. Protein product: CASGRTASTAYEQYF.

This clone was picked up a small number of times. The chain recombines TRBV27 with TRBJ2-1, with TRBD2 matching over 14 bases. CDR1 and CDR2 from the germline V gene are MNHEY and SMNVEV (reference sequence). CDR3 length: 20 residues. V lost 2 bases and J lost 4; bases outside the gene matches: 13. The CDR3 DNA reads as TGTGCCAGCAGTTTAGAGGGCCAGACTAGCGGGAGGGCCGTTTACAATGAGCAGTTCTTC. Its protein is CASSLEGQTSGRAVYNEQFF.

This clone was observed once. This sequence joins TRBV7-9 and TRBJ1-5; D is unresolved. The CDR3 runs to 13 residues. Looked up from germline, CDR1 is SEHNR and CDR2 is FQNEAQ (reference sequence). V shed 3 bases and J shed 0 bases, with 3 bases lying between them. In DNA form, the CDR3 reads TGTGCCAGCAGCTTCAGTAGCAATCAGCCCCAGCATTTT. Protein: CASSFSSNQPQHF.

In its sample, this clone was seen a few times. This sequence joins TRBV3-1 (or the pseudogene TRBV3-2) and TRBJ1-1; D not certain. This CDR3 region has 11 residues. V was shortened by 4 bases and J by 10 bases, with 10 bases between the two germline ends. Germline V gene sequence: CDR1 LGHDT, CDR2 YNNKEL (reference sequence). The DNA of the CDR3 is TGTGCCAGCAGCCTAAGGGAGGTAGCTTTCTTT. It specifies CASSLREVAFF.

V gene TRBV3-1 (or the pseudogene TRBV3-2) combines with J gene TRBJ1-1; unclear D gene. CDR3 length: 14 residues. Trimming shortened V by 2 bases and J by 5 bases, and 12 bases separated the two germline ends. Germline lookup yields CDR1 LGHDT and CDR2 YNNKEL (reference sequence). The CDR3 here is CASSQIDRRTEAFF. CDR3 coding DNA: TGTGCCAGCAGCCAAATTGACCGAAGGACTGAAGCTTTCTTT.